This T cell receptor (beta chain) was retrieved from a study of blood T cell repertoires in COVID-19. Background on the study: PBMCs, B-cell-depleted T cells, or T cells provided the cDNA or gDNA that made up the material.

The CDR3 runs to 12 residues. The V gene lost 3 bases and the J gene lost 8 bases, with 7 bases spanning the gap. Generated by immunoSEQ multiplex PCR, the TCRdb table keeps only in-frame clones and is missing some. The sample contains under 200,000 clones, 65% to 85% of which appear only once. Cohort 3 recovery required two negative PCRs, clearance, or symptom resolution. The chain combines TRBV12-3 or TRBV12-4 with TRBJ1-4; D not certain. Sequenced material: PBMCs or T cells enriched from blood (not recorded which). This receptor was obtained from a woman aged 60-75 years who had recovered from COVID-19. CDR3 amino acids: CASSFVREKLFF. The CDR3 DNA is TGTGCCAGCAGTTTCGTCAGAGAAAAACTGTTTTTT.